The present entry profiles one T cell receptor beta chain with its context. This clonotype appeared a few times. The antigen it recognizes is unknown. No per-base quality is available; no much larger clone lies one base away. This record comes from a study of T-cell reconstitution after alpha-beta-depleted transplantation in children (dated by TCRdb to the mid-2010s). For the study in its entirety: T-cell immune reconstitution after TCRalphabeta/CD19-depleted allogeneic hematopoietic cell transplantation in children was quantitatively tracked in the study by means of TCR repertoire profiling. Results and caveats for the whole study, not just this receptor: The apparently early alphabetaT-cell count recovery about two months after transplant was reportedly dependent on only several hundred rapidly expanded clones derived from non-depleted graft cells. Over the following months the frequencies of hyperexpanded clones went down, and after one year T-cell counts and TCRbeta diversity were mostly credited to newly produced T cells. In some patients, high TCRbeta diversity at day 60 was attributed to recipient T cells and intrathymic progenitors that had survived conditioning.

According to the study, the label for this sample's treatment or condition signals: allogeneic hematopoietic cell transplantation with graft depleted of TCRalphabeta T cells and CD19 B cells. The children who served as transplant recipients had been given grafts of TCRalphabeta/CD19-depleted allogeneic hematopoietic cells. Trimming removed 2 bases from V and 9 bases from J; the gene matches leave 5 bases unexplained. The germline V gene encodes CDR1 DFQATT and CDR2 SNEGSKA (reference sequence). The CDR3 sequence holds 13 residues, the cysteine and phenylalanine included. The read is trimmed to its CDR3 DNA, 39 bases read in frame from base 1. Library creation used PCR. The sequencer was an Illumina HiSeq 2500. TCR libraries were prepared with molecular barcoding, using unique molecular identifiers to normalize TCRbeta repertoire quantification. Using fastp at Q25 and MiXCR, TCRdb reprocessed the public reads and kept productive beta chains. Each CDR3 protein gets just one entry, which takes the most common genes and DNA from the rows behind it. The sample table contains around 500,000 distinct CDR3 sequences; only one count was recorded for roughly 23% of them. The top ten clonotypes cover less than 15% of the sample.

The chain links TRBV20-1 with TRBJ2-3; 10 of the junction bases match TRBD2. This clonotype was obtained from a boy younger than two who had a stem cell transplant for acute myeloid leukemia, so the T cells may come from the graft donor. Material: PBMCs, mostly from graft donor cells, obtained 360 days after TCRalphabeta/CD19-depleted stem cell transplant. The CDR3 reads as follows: CSARRLAGITQYF. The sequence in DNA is TGCAGTGCTAGAAGACTAGCGGGTATCACGCAGTATTTT.